The present entry profiles one T cell receptor beta chain with its context. Data came from immunoSEQ multiplex PCR; TCRdb stores just in-frame clones and leaves some out. The sample has approximately 82,000 clones, roughly 86% seen once; the top ten hold about 25%. The data were obtained in a study of OX40 agonist ivuxolimab in advanced cancers. Study context: There were three patients with partial responses, one having hepatocellular carcinoma and two cutaneous melanoma.

V gave up 0 bases and J gave up 1 base, with 13 bases separating them. The CDR3 loop spans 16 amino acids. Germline V gene lookup returns CDR1 SGHDT and CDR2 YYEEEE. If patients had autoimmune disease history or systemic immunosuppression, they were excluded. The source was CD4+ or CD8+ T cells sorted from blood, collected in a trial of the OX40 agonist ivuxolimab. The chain joins TRBV5-6 to TRBJ1-1; the D gene is possibly TRBD1 (5 bases). This receptor was taken from an adult with an advanced solid tumor such as melanoma, head and neck, liver or kidney cancer. The CDR3 sequence: CASSLVAGKRNTEAFF. The CDR3 DNA is TGTGCCAGCAGCTTGGTTGCAGGGAAAAGGAACACTGAAGCTTTCTTT.